This TCR beta chain was sequenced in a study of blood T cells in healthy people across ages (dated by TCRdb to 2013 to 2016). With regard to the full study: Template switching captured roughly one uniquely barcoded TCR beta cDNA molecule per two T cells in model experiments. Using deep sequencing normalized with unique cDNA molecular identifiers, the study measured how TCR beta repertoire diversity changes with age. Two additional independent replicas of 1 million unique cDNA reads from the same blood draw were analyzed for two donors (one aged 18 to 30 and one aged 80 or older). The donors were divided into four age groups: young (average approximately 17 years), middle-aged (approximately 41), aged (approximately 62) and long-lived (about 79). Overall study results and their limits: Because donor CMV infection status was unknown, age-related changes in expanded clonotypes were potentially confounded. Bulk unsorted PBMC profiling prevented conclusive comparison of naive and antigen-experienced compartments. Observed TCR beta diversity correlated strongly with the percentage of naive T cells measured by flow cytometry. Compared with the aged group, the long-lived group had more naive CD4+ T cells, fewer expanded clones and increased TCR diversity, a pattern suggesting age selection. As age increased, observed TCR beta diversity per million T cells dropped in a roughly linear way, and a significant reduction was already evident by age around 41. Estimates of total diversity based on one million sequenced T cells were considered lower bounds and underestimates.

Details on this clonotype: The specificity of this receptor is unknown. Per-base quality was not reported, and no clone a single base away is much larger than it.

V drops 4 bases and J drops 4 bases, leaving 10 bases in between. Its CDR3 holds 14 amino acids, cysteine through phenylalanine. Solely the CDR3 DNA is kept, with 42 bases framed from the first base. According to the germline V gene, CDR1 reads MRHNA and CDR2 reads SNTAGT. Donors were 39 systemically healthy Caucasian individuals from Russia aged roughly 6 to 95 years. Roughly 9 milliliters of peripheral blood were drawn from each donor into EDTA-treated Vacutainer tubes. Ficoll-Paque density-gradient centrifugation was used to isolate PBMCs, with at least 6 million per sample. Trizol reagent was used to extract total RNA from the PBMCs, yielding at least 5 micrograms per sample. For every donor, an aliquot of PBMCs went through flow cytometry to measure the percentages of naive CD45RAhigh/CD27high T cells. The library was generated by 5' RACE. The listed sequencing device is Illumina HiSeq 2500. A second PCR of roughly 7 to 11 cycles was performed with a sample-barcoded 5' primer and a J-beta primer mix. Each TCR beta cDNA molecule received a unique molecular identifier from a template-switch 5' adaptor carrying 12 random nucleotides. Each sample yielded at least 2.5 million CDR3-containing paired-end reads. First-strand cDNA was synthesized from all RNA with the Mint cDNA synthesis kit, primed by a TRBC-specific oligonucleotide. Following uracil-DNA glycosylase treatment, all cDNA underwent a first 18-cycle PCR with the universal primers M1SS and BC2_uni_R. In the source study's methods: Normalization of each sample was performed by random selection of 1 million high-quality reads, each carrying a distinct molecular identifier. Reads sharing molecular identifiers were discarded rather than binned into consensus sequences. MiTCR, run with a Q25 quality threshold and the strictest error-elimination algorithm, handled CDR3 identification, clonotype clustering and error correction. A nonparametric unseen species model using Euler transformation provided a lower-bound estimate of total TCR beta diversity. TCRdb itself trimmed the public reads at Q25 with fastp, ran MiXCR and retained productive beta chains. Each CDR3 protein appears once, grouped with its most common genes and DNA. TCRdb, not the authors, supplied the V and J calls. In all, the sample holds 800,000 to 950,000 distinct CDR3 sequences, and around 29% of those were seen once. Of the sample, around 9.6% is held by the ten largest clones.

This sample also appeared in a second study, on T cells of mothers and their children. The second paper states: Nine systemically healthy Caucasian individuals, comprising three mothers and their six children, were included as donors. cDNA synthesis consumed the entire amount of extracted RNA, loaded at approximately 1.6 ug RNA in each 15 ul reaction. In the second PCR, the M1S primer added sample barcodes and 2-4 random nucleotides. Each mother yielded over 9 million TCR beta CDR3 reads and each child a few million reads. Thymic selection similarly shapes TCR recombination output in related and unrelated pairs, with minor effect from inherited differences. Normalized repertoire overlap in related mother-child pairs was always slightly higher than in unrelated mother-child pairs, but the difference was never significant. With a sensitivity of about 100 clones per million clonotypes, no persistent microchimeric T cell clones were detected. In the study, deep NGS was used to compare the TCR beta repertoires of mothers and children, and features distinguishing related mother-child pairs from unrelated individuals were sought. On average, the children were around 11 +/- 4 years old, while the mothers were approximately 41 +/- 4 years old. Libraries were sequenced on Illumina HiSeq 2000 with 100+100 nt paired-end reads after adapter ligation with NEBNext reagents. To prevent cross-contamination, the mother and child libraries were prepared one month apart and sequenced in separate runs. For each donor, somewhere between roughly 500,000 and 2,100,000 distinct TCR beta clonotypes were identified. Naive TCR beta clonotypes were estimated from low-frequency clonotypes matched to each donor's FACS-determined naive share, without sorting.

The sequencing sample was made of blood. This receptor was taken from a woman between 40 and 50 years old in good health. This chain joins TRBV6-4 to TRBJ2-2; TRBD1 is perhaps the D gene, given 5 matching bases. For the CDR3, the sequence is CASSGNTGTGELFF. The nucleotide sequence is TGTGCCAGCAGTGGCAATACAGGCACCGGGGAGCTGTTTTTT.